Below are 7 T cell receptor beta chains sequenced from a single sample in a study of blood T cell repertoires in COVID-19. Clones were sequenced by immunoSEQ multiplex PCR, and TCRdb holds only the in-frame ones, with some missing. In the table there are about 42,000 clones, 86% of which are singletons. The source material was peripheral blood. The receptors were sampled from a man aged 65-85 years with acute or convalescent COVID-19.

The rearrangement joins TRBV27 to TRBJ1-6, with D unclear. CDR3 size: 14 residues. Germline values: CDR1 MNHEY, CDR2 SMNVEV (reference sequence). With 3 bases removed from V and 5 bases from J, the gap between germline ends came to 8 bases. CDR3 nucleotide sequence: TGTGCCAGCAGTTTGAACACCGATAATTCACCCCTCCACTTT. The encoded protein is CASSLNTDNSPLHF.

This chain connects TRBV6-6 to TRBJ1-3; 7 nucleotides align to TRBD1. The CDR3 contains 14 residues. After removal of 6 bases from V and 1 base from J, the junction contained 3 bases not matched to a gene. Germline loops: CDR1 MNHNY, CDR2 SVGAGI (reference sequence). The CDR3 spells CASRDRVSGNTIYF. CDR3 coding DNA: TGTGCCAGCAGAGACAGGGTGTCTGGAAACACCATATATTTT.

This chain joins TRBV10-3 and TRBJ1-4; D ambiguous. V lost 6 bases and J 7 bases, leaving 12 bases between the germline ends. The germline gives CDR1 ENHRY, CDR2 SYGVKD. There are 13 residues in the CDR3. The CDR3 nucleotides read TGTGCCATCAGCCCTCCCTACCTTGAAAAACTGTTTTTT. It codes for CAISPPYLEKLFF.

This chain connects TRBV5-8 to TRBJ2-3, with TRBD2 matching over 14 bases. The germline CDR1 and CDR2 sequences are SGHTS and YDEGEE. This CDR3 is built from 19 residues. With V trimmed by 1 base and J by 0 bases, 7 bases remained unmatched. This chain's CDR3 is CASSLRLAGGPTSTDTQYF. CDR3 nucleotides: TGTGCCAGCAGCTTGCGACTAGCGGGGGGGCCAACCAGCACAGATACGCAGTATTTT.

The chain couples TRBV7-2 to TRBJ1-6, with D unclear. Germline V CDR1 and CDR2: SGHTA, FQGNSA. The CDR3 totals 19 residues. Trimming removed 5 bases at V and 10 bases at J, with 30 bases between. CDR3 nucleotides: TGTGCCAGCAGCCTCCTTACGTCCTTAGTGCTGGGCCCAGGCTCACCCCTCCACTTT. The encoded protein is CASSLLTSLVLGPGSPLHF. Full variable domain (remainder filled in from reference TRBV7-2 and TRBJ1-6): GAGVSQSPSNKVTEKGKDVELRCDPISGHTALYWYRQSLGQGLEFLIYFQGNSAPDKSGLPSDRFSAERTGGSVSTLTIQRTQQEDSAVYLCASSLLTSLVLGPGSPLHFGNGTRLTVT.

There are a few counts of this clone. The chain links TRBV4-1 to TRBJ2-7; 8 bases match TRBD1. After removal of 2 bases from V and 2 bases from J, the junction contained 8 bases not matched to a gene. The CDR3 consists of 16 residues. Germline V gene data show CDR1 as MGHRA and CDR2 as YSYEKL. CDR3 sequence reads: CASSQQTGARTYEQYF. The CDR3 region has the DNA TGCGCCAGCAGCCAACAGACAGGGGCCAGAACCTACGAGCAGTACTTC.

Written as DNA, the CDR3 is TGTGCCAGCAGTGGGACAGGGTTTGGCGAGCAGTACTTC. This codes for CASSGTGFGEQYF. The chain employs TRBV27 and TRBJ2-7; TRBD1 agrees at 9 bases. V lost 5 bases to trimming and J lost 6 bases; unmatched junction nucleotides: 5. Germline V gene data show CDR1 as MNHEY and CDR2 as SMNVEV (reference sequence). The CDR3 sequence is 13 residues long.